This T cell receptor (beta chain) comes out of a study of breast tumors, draining lymph nodes, adjacent tissues. Study-wide findings and caveats: Data only fit, rather than demonstrated, lymph node origin of most tumor T cells. Tumor and nontumor repertoires were significantly more similar in luminal-like than in basal-like breast cancer. Tumor repertoires ranked between lymph nodes and nontumor tissue in diversity, with V and J gene preferences.

Trimming removed 2 bases at V and 3 bases at J, with 8 bases between. Germline CDR1 and CDR2: SGHVS and FQNEAQ. The CDR3 runs to 15 residues. Breast cancer patients provided tissue from their axillary draining lymph nodes. This clonotype was seen at least ten times. Its cognate antigen is unknown. TCRdb redid the calling of the multiplex PCR reads with MiXCR, one entry per CDR3 protein. The data contain some 170,000 distinct CDR3 sequences, 33% of them singletons. Sequencing was carried out using axillary lymph node tissue. The gene calls are TRBV7-8 and TRBJ2-6; D gene uncertain. The receptor was derived from a female donor with breast cancer. Some clones in this sample may be carry-over from other donors' samples. The chain's CDR3 is CASSLLGFGANVLTF. The CDR3 DNA is TGTGCCAGCAGCTTATTGGGCTTTGGGGCCAACGTCCTGACTTTC. The whole variable domain, filled in from reference TRBV7-8 and TRBJ2-6, reads GAGVSQSPRYKVAKRGQDVALRCDPISGHVSLFWYQQALGQGPEFLTYFQNEAQLDKSGLPSDRFFAERPEGSVSTLKIQRTQQEDSAVYLCASSLLGFGANVLTFGAGSRLTVL.